This T cell receptor (beta chain) was retrieved from a study of regulatory T cells in long-lasting Graves disease. iRepertoire HTBI primers and Arm-PCR of CDR3 regions built TCR beta libraries. One entry per CDR3 protein, called by TCRdb with MiXCR from the multiplex PCR reads. In the table there are hundreds of thousands of distinct CDR3 sequences, around 20% of which are singletons. Time point of the sample: persistent/refractory GD, antithyroid drugs over 5 years with positive TRAb. Preparation of the TCR library used RNA extracted from PBMCs. In this sample, this clonotype turned up a few times. The CDR3 length is 16 residues. Looked up from germline, CDR1 is LGHNA and CDR2 is YNFKEQ. V was pared by 4 bases and J by 3 bases, with 11 bases of the junction left unmatched.

The J gene is TRBJ2-5, the V gene TRBV4-2, with 7 bases identical to TRBD2. This TCR was sampled from a female donor with Graves disease. Sequencing was performed on peripheral blood mononuclear cells (PBMCs), taken when the disease was refractory, from a patient treated with antithyroid drugs. CDR3 loop: CASSPGGGRGEETQYF. In nucleotides, the CDR3 is TGTGCCAGCAGCCCCGGTGGGGGGAGGGGTGAAGAGACCCAGTACTTC.